Listed here are 26 T cell receptor beta chains from one sample, sequenced in a study of T cell changes during pregnancy in multiple sclerosis. The data were produced by immunoSEQ multiplex PCR, yet TCRdb's version contains in-frame clones alone and is incomplete. The sample has approximately 80,000 clones, 90% to 95% seen once. Sequenced material: PBMCs, taken in the first trimester of pregnancy. The receptors here all came from a female donor in good health, serving as a control in a pregnancy study. Some clones in this sample may be carry-over from other donors' samples.

The rearrangement links TRBV5-8 to TRBJ2-7, with 11 nucleotides matching TRBD1. V was pared by 5 bases and J by 4 bases, with 8 bases of the junction left unmatched. Germline V CDR1 and CDR2: SGHTS, YDEGEE. The CDR3 is 15 residues long. The CDR3 DNA follows: TGTGCCAGCAGGAAAAGGACAGGGGGCATTTACGAGCAGTACTTC. Its translation is CASRKRTGGIYEQYF.

This chain connects TRBV28 to TRBJ1-5, with TRBD1 matching 10 bases. V shed 3 bases and J 4 bases; nucleotides not matched to a gene: 6. CDR3 length: 16 amino acids. Germline values: CDR1 MDHEN, CDR2 SYDVKM. The CDR3 spells CASSLLGQGTNQPQHF. The CDR3 DNA follows: TGTGCCAGCAGTTTGCTGGGACAGGGGACAAATCAGCCCCAGCATTTT.

The V and J genes are TRBV7-2 and TRBJ2-7; 10 bases agree with TRBD1. The CDR3 spans 14 residues. The ends lost 5 bases at V and 3 bases at J; junction bases unmatched: 4. Germline V lookup: CDR1 SGHTA, CDR2 FQGNSA. The CDR3 spells CASSRDRGNYEQYF. The DNA of the CDR3 is TGTGCCAGCAGCCGGGACAGGGGTAACTACGAGCAGTACTTC.

The chain recombines TRBV11-2 with TRBJ2-7; TRBD2 might be the D (5 bases). Germline V gene lookup returns CDR1 SGHAT and CDR2 FQNNGV. CDR3 length equals 15 residues. V was trimmed by 0 bases and J by 7 bases, leaving 16 bases between them. The CDR3 DNA is TGTGCCAGCAGCTTAGATGAGGGTTTGGGTTTGGAGCAGTACTTC. It is translated as CASSLDEGLGLEQYF.

V and J are TRBV11-1 and TRBJ2-5, with 11 bases lining up with TRBD1. V gave up 5 bases and J gave up 0 bases; unmatched junction bases: 2. CDR1 SGHAT and CDR2 FQDESV come from the germline V gene (reference sequence). The CDR3 is made up of 15 amino acids. The DNA of the CDR3 is TGTGCCAGCAGCGGGGGACAGGGGGACCAAGAGACCCAGTACTTC. Translation: CASSGGQGDQETQYF.

J is TRBJ1-6 and V is TRBV7-2; no definite D call. The V gene lost 1 base and the J gene lost 11 bases, with 15 bases spanning the gap. Germline CDR1 reads SGHTA; CDR2 reads FQGNSA. There are 15 residues in the CDR3. CDR3 region: CASSLESGFLAPLHF. As DNA, the CDR3 is TGTGCCAGCAGCTTAGAATCGGGGTTTTTGGCACCCCTCCACTTT.

The CDR3 DNA reads as TGTGCCAGCAGTGGGGTGCGAGCGGGAACCCGAGAACCGGGTGGTTCAGATACGCAGTATTTT. Translation gives CASSGVRAGTREPGGSDTQYF. V gene TRBV2 combines with J gene TRBJ2-3; 7 positions agree with TRBD2. The germline gives CDR1 SNHLY, CDR2 FYNNEI. The CDR3 loop spans 21 amino acids. V lost 4 bases to trimming and J lost 4 bases; unmatched junction nucleotides: 26.

The chain employs TRBV29-1 and TRBJ2-5, with D tentatively TRBD2 (6 bases). This CDR3 contains 14 residues. V was shortened by 7 bases and J by 5 bases, with 20 bases between the two germline ends. Per germline, CDR1 SQVTM and CDR2 ANQGSEA. CDR3 DNA sequence: TGCAGCGCCGGGGACCGATTGGGGAGGGAGACCCAGTACTTC. This gives the protein CSAGDRLGRETQYF.

V and J are TRBV6-4 and TRBJ2-1, with 9 bases aligning to TRBD2. The V gene end was trimmed by 2 bases and the J gene end by 8 bases; junction bases not matched to a gene: 10. This CDR3 region has 16 residues. Germline V lookup: CDR1 MRHNA, CDR2 SNTAGT. As DNA, the CDR3 is TGTGCCAGCAGTGACCATAGCGGGAGAGGGACCGATGAGCAGTTCTTC. It encodes CASSDHSGRGTDEQFF.

The chain is built from TRBV19 and TRBJ1-1; possibly TRBD1 for D (6 bases). Per germline, CDR1 LNHDA and CDR2 SQIVND (reference sequence). With 6 bases removed from V and 2 bases from J, the gap between germline ends came to 10 bases. CDR3 length: 13 residues. The CDR3 here is CASRRGGNTEAFF. The DNA for the CDR3 is TGTGCCAGTAGGAGGGGGGGTAACACTGAAGCTTTCTTT. The full variable domain, with the rest looked up from reference TRBV19 and TRBJ1-1, is DGGITQSPKYLFRKEGQNVTLSCEQNLNHDAMYWYRQDPGQGLRLIYYSQIVNDFQKGDIAEGYSVSREKKESFPLTVTSAQKNPTAFYLCASRRGGNTEAFFGQGTRLTVV.

This chain connects TRBV5-1 to TRBJ2-7, with 9 positions matching TRBD1. Germline V CDR1 and CDR2: SGHRS, YFSETQ. This CDR3 spans 15 amino acids. The ends lost 5 bases at V and 5 bases at J; junction bases unmatched: 11. CDR3 amino acids: CASSQRGQGINEQYF. As DNA, the CDR3 is TGCGCCAGCAGTCAGCGGGGACAGGGAATCAACGAGCAGTACTTC.

The V gene is TRBV18, the J gene TRBJ2-3; TRBD1 matches at 8 bases. The V gene's germline CDR1 is KGHSH and CDR2 LQKENI. The V and J ends lost 4 bases and 2 bases, in that order; junction bases with no gene match: 2. The CDR3 has 14 residues. The CDR3 region is CASSRDRTTDTQYF. CDR3 nucleotides: TGTGCCAGCTCACGGGACAGGACCACAGATACGCAGTATTTT.

The rearrangement uses TRBV10-2 and TRBJ2-2, with TRBD2 identical over 13 bases. Per germline, CDR1 WSHSY and CDR2 SAAADI. This CDR3 is 19 amino acids long. V lost 4 bases, J lost 4 bases, and 12 bases stayed unmatched. The CDR3 DNA follows: TGCGCCAGCAGTGGGACTAGCGGGGGCCGTCCGGGGGGCACCGGGGAGCTGTTTTTT. Its protein is CASSGTSGGRPGGTGELFF.

This rearrangement joins TRBV5-5 to TRBJ1-6; 11 nucleotides align to TRBD1. J lost 9 bases, V lost 3 bases, and 2 bases had no gene match. Germline lookup yields CDR1 SGHKS and CDR2 YYEKEE (reference sequence). This CDR3 contains 14 residues. The CDR3 reads CASSWGQGGSPLHF. CDR3 sequence (DNA): TGTGCCAGCAGCTGGGGACAGGGGGGTTCACCCCTCCACTTT.

CDR3 protein: CASSHPARGEKLFF. The CDR3 region has the DNA TGTGCCAGCAGTCACCCAGCCCGCGGCGAAAAACTGTTTTTT. The genes are TRBV28 and TRBJ1-4; no firm D call. CDR1 is MDHEN, CDR2 SYDVKM, per germline. Trimming cost V 5 bases and J 8 bases, with 15 bases left between them. The CDR3 extends over 14 amino acids. Looking up the rest from reference TRBV28 and TRBJ1-4 gives the full variable domain: DVKVTQSSRYLVKRTGEKVFLECVQDMDHENMFWYRQDPGLGLRLIYFSYDVKMKEKGDIPEGYSVSREKKERFSLILESASTNQTSMYLCASSHPARGEKLFFGSGTQLSVL.

The chain combines TRBV7-9 with TRBJ2-3; the D is unclear. V dropped 5 bases and J dropped 2 bases, with 2 bases sitting between them. Germline CDR1 and CDR2: SEHNR and FQNEAQ (reference sequence). The length of the CDR3 is 11 residues. The CDR3 here is CASSLTDTQYF. The CDR3, as DNA: TGTGCCAGCAGCCTCACAGATACGCAGTATTTT.

This chain uses TRBV28 with TRBJ2-7; D is possibly TRBD2 (7 bases). Between the trimmed V and J ends, which lost 4 bases and 5 bases, there was a span of 12 bases. The CDR3 has 13 amino acids. Germline CDR1 and CDR2: MDHEN and SYDVKM. The CDR3 loop reads CASSWGGGNEQYF. The CDR3 DNA reads as TGTGCCAGCAGTTGGGGGGGCGGGAACGAGCAGTACTTC. Full variable domain (rest looked up from reference TRBV28 and TRBJ2-7): DVKVTQSSRYLVKRTGEKVFLECVQDMDHENMFWYRQDPGLGLRLIYFSYDVKMKEKGDIPEGYSVSREKKERFSLILESASTNQTSMYLCASSWGGGNEQYFGPGTRLTVT.

J is TRBJ2-3 and V is TRBV18; 7 bases line up with TRBD2. The CDR3 length is 15 residues. The germline V gene has CDR1 KGHSH and CDR2 LQKENI. V gave up 0 bases and J gave up 6 bases; unmatched junction bases: 6. CDR3 amino acids: CASSPPLAVRDTQYF. The CDR3 nucleotides are TGTGCCAGCTCACCACCCCTAGCGGTCCGGGATACGCAGTATTTT.

The chain has TRBV10-3 and TRBJ1-1; 12 bases line up with TRBD1. Germline CDR1 and CDR2: ENHRY and SYGVKD. The CDR3 consists of 19 residues. Unmatched junction bases numbered 22, after V lost 9 bases and J lost 5 bases. This chain's CDR3 is CAIVRSPGQGAVFGTEAFF. CDR3 bases: TGTGCCATAGTAAGAAGTCCGGGACAGGGGGCGGTCTTCGGGACTGAAGCTTTCTTT.

The chain couples TRBV4-1 to TRBJ2-7; TRBD2 aligns across 11 bases. The ends lost 3 bases at V and 5 bases at J; junction bases unmatched: 9. The CDR3 runs to 16 residues. From germline, CDR1 is MGHRA and CDR2 YSYEKL. As DNA, the CDR3 is TGCGCCAGCAGCCACCTTATAGCGGGGGGGCGTAACGAGCAGTACTTC. Translating gives CASSHLIAGGRNEQYF.

The chain employs TRBV28 and TRBJ1-2; D is uncertain. The germline V gene has CDR1 MDHEN and CDR2 SYDVKM. This CDR3 has 16 residues. Trimming took off 7 bases at V and 1 base at J, with 19 bases between the two ends. The chain's CDR3 is CASTPRRDPINYGYTF. In nucleotides, the CDR3 is TGTGCCAGCACCCCCCGGAGGGATCCTATTAACTATGGCTACACCTTC.

The rearrangement links TRBV5-5 to TRBJ2-7; TRBD2 matches at 14 bases. V lost 5 bases, J lost 4 bases, and 11 bases stayed unmatched. Germline V gene lookup returns CDR1 SGHKS and CDR2 YYEKEE (reference sequence). This CDR3 has 17 amino acids. This CDR3 is CASRLSGLAGDGYEQYF. The CDR3 DNA follows: TGTGCCAGCAGACTGTCGGGACTAGCGGGAGACGGGTACGAGCAGTACTTC.

This clone has a single count. The gene calls are TRBV14 and TRBJ1-1, with D hard to call. There are 14 residues in the CDR3. Germline values: CDR1 SGHDN, CDR2 FVKESK. V dropped 1 base and J dropped 9 bases, with 15 bases sitting between them. CDR3 DNA: TGTGCCAGCAGCCAAGGTATCCGGAGTGTTAAAGCTTTCTTT. Protein: CASSQGIRSVKAFF.

This sequence joins TRBV27 and TRBJ2-7; 7 positions match TRBD2. Germline V gene sequence: CDR1 MNHEY, CDR2 SMNVEV (reference sequence). The CDR3 covers 14 residues. V lost 6 bases and J lost 6; bases outside the gene matches: 11. As DNA, the CDR3 is TGTGCCAGCAGATTAGGACTCTCGGGGGGCGAGCAGTACTTC. Its protein is CASRLGLSGGEQYF.

The V and J genes are TRBV6-5 and TRBJ1-3; D is possibly TRBD1 (5 bases). Germline-derived CDR1 and CDR2 are MNHEY and SVGAGI. This CDR3 has 14 amino acids. V was cut by 2 bases and J by 4 bases, with 9 bases left in between. CDR3 DNA: TGTGCCAGCAGTTACGTGCAGGGAGGAAACACCATATATTTT. Translation: CASSYVQGGNTIYF.

This chain connects TRBV5-4 to TRBJ2-7; 8 nucleotides match TRBD1. Germline values: CDR1 SGHNT, CDR2 YYREEE (reference sequence). With 0 bases clipped from V and 3 bases from J, the junction kept 8 bases outside the gene matches. This CDR3 spans 16 amino acids. The CDR3 sequence: CASSLGRGQVSYEQYF. CDR3 in DNA: TGTGCCAGCAGCTTGGGGCGGGGACAGGTTAGCTACGAGCAGTACTTC.